These T cell receptor beta chains were read from a single sample in a study of molecular identifiers for immune sequencing clone quantification. One entry per CDR3 protein, called by TCRdb with MiXCR from the PCR reads. There are some 580,000 distinct CDR3 sequences in the sample; roughly 23% occur only once, and 0.78% lies in the top ten. The sample taken for sequencing was naive CD8+ T cells from blood, with Jurkat cell RNA spiked in. These TCRs come from a human donor in good health. Some libraries in this study had Jurkat cell RNA spiked in. CDR3s include the opening cysteine and the closing phenylalanine or tryptophan. The order of the fields is CDR3 length, D gene, V gene, J gene, clone size, CDR3 protein, CDR3 DNA. The D gene is left open where the match is weak. Only some rows state a clone size, as once, few, many or a class for expanded clones.

CDR3 length: 14
D gene: TRBD1
V gene: TRBV27
J gene: TRBJ1-1
clone size: many
CDR3 protein: CASKDRGLNTEAFF
CDR3 DNA: TGTGCCAGCAAGGACAGGGGATTGAACACTGAAGCTTTCTTT

CDR3 length: 13
D gene: NA
V gene: TRBV5-1
J gene: TRBJ2-7
clone size: NA
CDR3 protein: CASTTGDSYEQYF
CDR3 DNA: TGCGCCAGTACGACAGGAGATTCCTACGAGCAGTACTTC

CDR3 length: 16
D gene: TRBD2
V gene: TRBV28
J gene: TRBJ2-7
clone size: NA
CDR3 protein: CASSQGLAGGPYEQYF
CDR3 DNA: TGTGCCAGCAGTCAGGGACTAGCGGGAGGGCCTTACGAGCAGTACTTC

CDR3 length: 16
D gene: NA
V gene: TRBV6-8
J gene: TRBJ1-4
clone size: many
CDR3 protein: CASSNNGGPPNEKLFF
CDR3 DNA: TGTGCCAGTTCAAACAACGGGGGGCCGCCTAATGAAAAACTGTTTTTT

CDR3 length: 14
D gene: TRBD2
V gene: TRBV15
J gene: TRBJ2-5
clone size: NA
CDR3 protein: CATGKRELEETQYF
CDR3 DNA: TGTGCCACCGGGAAGCGGGAGTTGGAAGAGACCCAGTACTTC

CDR3 length: 12
D gene: NA
V gene: TRBV20-1
J gene: TRBJ2-5
clone size: NA
CDR3 protein: CSARLEVETQYF
CDR3 DNA: TGCAGTGCTAGACTAGAAGTGGAGACCCAGTACTTC

CDR3 length: 14
D gene: NA
V gene: TRBV25-1
J gene: TRBJ2-1
clone size: few
CDR3 protein: CASSPWTDYNEQFF
CDR3 DNA: TGTGCCAGCAGTCCGTGGACGGACTACAATGAGCAGTTCTTC

CDR3 length: 15
D gene: TRBD1
V gene: TRBV29-1
J gene: TRBJ2-3
clone size: many
CDR3 protein: CSTWGTGGRTDTQYF
CDR3 DNA: TGCAGCACATGGGGGACAGGGGGTCGAACAGATACGCAGTATTTT

CDR3 length: 16
D gene: NA
V gene: TRBV3-1
J gene: TRBJ1-6
clone size: NA
CDR3 protein: CASSQRDTGGVAPLHF
CDR3 DNA: TGTGCCAGCAGTCAACGGGACACCGGTGGAGTTGCACCCCTCCACTTT

CDR3 length: 15
D gene: NA
V gene: TRBV6-5
J gene: TRBJ2-7
clone size: NA
CDR3 protein: CASSPGTPGSYEQYF
CDR3 DNA: TGTGCCAGCAGTCCCGGGACACCAGGGAGCTACGAGCAGTACTTC

CDR3 length: 14
D gene: NA
V gene: TRBV24-1
J gene: TRBJ2-1
clone size: many
CDR3 protein: CATSDFSGVDEQFF
CDR3 DNA: TGTGCCACCAGTGATTTCTCAGGGGTTGATGAGCAGTTCTTC

CDR3 length: 13
D gene: NA
V gene: TRBV7-2
J gene: TRBJ2-2
clone size: NA
CDR3 protein: CASSFGYTGELFF
CDR3 DNA: TGTGCCAGCAGCTTCGGATACACCGGGGAGCTGTTTTTT

CDR3 length: 14
D gene: TRBD1
V gene: TRBV27
J gene: TRBJ2-7
clone size: many
CDR3 protein: CASSFSGTEYEQYF
CDR3 DNA: TGTGCCAGCAGTTTTTCCGGGACAGAGTACGAGCAGTACTTC

CDR3 length: 16
D gene: NA
V gene: TRBV7-2
J gene: TRBJ1-1
clone size: few
CDR3 protein: CASSLLAGMLNTEAFF
CDR3 DNA: TGTGCCAGCAGCTTACTGGCGGGGATGTTGAACACTGAAGCTTTCTTT

CDR3 length: 16
D gene: TRBD2
V gene: TRBV6-5
J gene: TRBJ2-7
clone size: NA
CDR3 protein: CASSFGGGGSSYEQYF
CDR3 DNA: TGTGCCAGCAGTTTCGGGGGGGGGGGCAGCTCCTACGAGCAGTACTTC

CDR3 length: 14
D gene: TRBD1
V gene: TRBV25-1
J gene: TRBJ2-3
clone size: NA
CDR3 protein: CASSAVRGLDTQYF
CDR3 DNA: TGTGCCAGCAGTGCGGTCAGGGGGCTTGATACGCAGTATTTT

CDR3 length: 14
D gene: NA
V gene: TRBV4-3
J gene: TRBJ2-7
clone size: many
CDR3 protein: CASSPSRDAAEQYF
CDR3 DNA: TGCGCCAGCAGCCCCAGCAGGGACGCAGCCGAGCAGTACTTC

CDR3 length: 14
D gene: NA
V gene: TRBV4-2
J gene: TRBJ2-7
clone size: few
CDR3 protein: CASSQGQDSYEQYF
CDR3 DNA: TGTGCCAGCAGCCAAGGACAGGACTCCTACGAGCAGTACTTC

CDR3 length: 16
D gene: NA
V gene: TRBV27
J gene: TRBJ2-7
clone size: NA
CDR3 protein: CASSSKLGAKTYEQYF
CDR3 DNA: TGTGCCAGCAGTTCCAAGTTGGGGGCGAAGACCTACGAGCAGTACTTC

CDR3 length: 18
D gene: NA
V gene: TRBV27
J gene: TRBJ1-1
clone size: NA
CDR3 protein: CASSLSENRVGMNTEAFF
CDR3 DNA: TGTGCCAGCAGTTTATCGGAGAACAGGGTCGGCATGAACACTGAAGCTTTCTTT

CDR3 length: 15
D gene: NA
V gene: TRBV12-3/TRBV12-4
J gene: TRBJ1-1
clone size: few
CDR3 protein: CASSLGPEMNTEAFF
CDR3 DNA: TGTGCCAGCAGTTTAGGTCCCGAGATGAACACTGAAGCTTTCTTT

CDR3 length: 15
D gene: NA
V gene: TRBV13
J gene: TRBJ1-1
clone size: NA
CDR3 protein: CASSDTMTGNTEAFF
CDR3 DNA: TGTGCCAGCAGCGATACTATGACAGGGAACACTGAAGCTTTCTTT

CDR3 length: 21
D gene: NA
V gene: TRBV7-2
J gene: TRBJ1-1
clone size: many
CDR3 protein: CASSLGGGAGIRYLTDTEAFF
CDR3 DNA: TGTGCCAGCAGCTTAGGGGGCGGCGCGGGCATACGTTATCTCACTGACACTGAAGCTTTCTTT

CDR3 length: 13
D gene: NA
V gene: TRBV20-1
J gene: TRBJ1-1
clone size: many
CDR3 protein: CSVPSEWHTEAFF
CDR3 DNA: TGCAGTGTCCCTAGTGAGTGGCACACTGAAGCTTTCTTT

CDR3 length: 15
D gene: TRBD2
V gene: TRBV19
J gene: TRBJ2-3
clone size: NA
CDR3 protein: CASSPTSGGVDTQYF
CDR3 DNA: TGTGCCAGTAGCCCTACTAGCGGGGGGGTAGATACGCAGTATTTT

CDR3 length: 17
D gene: NA
V gene: TRBV7-6
J gene: TRBJ2-3
clone size: many
CDR3 protein: CASSLGPGAGYTDTQYF
CDR3 DNA: TGTGCCAGCAGCTTAGGGCCGGGAGCGGGTTACACAGATACGCAGTATTTT

CDR3 length: 14
D gene: NA
V gene: TRBV7-9
J gene: TRBJ2-3
clone size: many
CDR3 protein: CASSPPSRADTQYF
CDR3 DNA: TGTGCCAGCAGCCCCCCGAGCCGGGCAGATACGCAGTATTTT

CDR3 length: 13
D gene: NA
V gene: TRBV29-1
J gene: TRBJ1-5
clone size: NA
CDR3 protein: CSAAVSHNQPRHF
CDR3 DNA: TGCAGCGCCGCAGTCTCCCACAATCAGCCCCGGCATTTT

CDR3 length: 16
D gene: NA
V gene: TRBV5-6
J gene: TRBJ2-7
clone size: NA
CDR3 protein: CASSFSQGELRYEQYF
CDR3 DNA: TGTGCCAGCAGCTTCTCCCAGGGTGAGTTGCGGTACGAGCAGTACTTC

CDR3 length: 14
D gene: NA
V gene: TRBV27
J gene: TRBJ2-7
clone size: NA
CDR3 protein: CASTHGAPGNEQYF
CDR3 DNA: TGTGCCAGCACTCACGGGGCCCCAGGGAACGAGCAGTACTTC

CDR3 length: 15
D gene: NA
V gene: TRBV7-9
J gene: TRBJ1-4
clone size: many
CDR3 protein: CASSLPRGLEEKLFF
CDR3 DNA: TGTGCCAGCAGTTTACCGAGGGGGTTGGAAGAAAAACTGTTTTTT

CDR3 length: 14
D gene: TRBD2
V gene: TRBV12-3/TRBV12-4
J gene: TRBJ2-3
clone size: many
CDR3 protein: CASTTGLATDTQYF
CDR3 DNA: TGTGCCAGCACCACTGGACTAGCGACGGATACGCAGTATTTT

CDR3 length: 16
D gene: NA
V gene: TRBV2
J gene: TRBJ1-1
clone size: many
CDR3 protein: CASSEATGRLNTEAFF
CDR3 DNA: TGTGCCAGCAGTGAAGCGACCGGAAGATTGAACACTGAAGCTTTCTTT

CDR3 length: 15
D gene: NA
V gene: TRBV27
J gene: TRBJ2-1
clone size: few
CDR3 protein: CASSSQLVSVDEQFF
CDR3 DNA: TGTGCCAGCAGTTCCCAGCTAGTTAGTGTCGATGAGCAGTTCTTC

CDR3 length: 14
D gene: NA
V gene: TRBV24-1
J gene: TRBJ2-7
clone size: few
CDR3 protein: CATSDFGNPYEQYF
CDR3 DNA: TGTGCCACCAGTGATTTTGGTAATCCCTACGAGCAGTACTTC

CDR3 length: 16
D gene: NA
V gene: TRBV5-4
J gene: TRBJ2-3
clone size: many
CDR3 protein: CASSHPETASTDTQYF
CDR3 DNA: TGTGCCAGCAGCCATCCTGAGACCGCTAGCACAGATACGCAGTATTTT

CDR3 length: 15
D gene: NA
V gene: TRBV12-3/TRBV12-4
J gene: TRBJ2-7
clone size: many
CDR3 protein: CASSSSLEVSYEQYF
CDR3 DNA: TGTGCCAGCAGCTCCAGTCTTGAAGTCTCCTACGAGCAGTACTTC

CDR3 length: 15
D gene: TRBD1
V gene: TRBV19
J gene: TRBJ2-2
clone size: NA
CDR3 protein: CASAPWTGYTGELFF
CDR3 DNA: TGTGCCAGTGCACCGTGGACAGGCTACACCGGGGAGCTGTTTTTT

CDR3 length: 16
D gene: NA
V gene: TRBV7-9
J gene: TRBJ2-4
clone size: many
CDR3 protein: CASAGGEYSAKNIQYF
CDR3 DNA: TGTGCCAGCGCCGGGGGCGAGTATTCAGCCAAAAACATTCAGTACTTC

CDR3 length: 16
D gene: TRBD1
V gene: TRBV6-2/TRBV6-3
J gene: TRBJ2-3
clone size: NA
CDR3 protein: CASSPGTGAVADTQYF
CDR3 DNA: TGTGCCAGCAGTCCCGGGACAGGGGCTGTCGCAGATACGCAGTATTTT

CDR3 length: 13
D gene: NA
V gene: TRBV20-1
J gene: TRBJ2-7
clone size: many
CDR3 protein: CSAQAPVVYEQYF
CDR3 DNA: TGCAGTGCCCAAGCCCCGGTGGTCTACGAGCAGTACTTC

CDR3 length: 13
D gene: TRBD2
V gene: TRBV4-2
J gene: TRBJ2-1
clone size: many
CDR3 protein: CASSQGLAVEQFF
CDR3 DNA: TGTGCCAGCAGCCAGGGACTAGCGGTTGAGCAGTTCTTC

CDR3 length: 14
D gene: TRBD2
V gene: TRBV28
J gene: TRBJ2-3
clone size: many
CDR3 protein: CASSLRLATDTQYF
CDR3 DNA: TGTGCCAGCAGTTTACGACTAGCAACAGATACGCAGTATTTT

CDR3 length: 15
D gene: TRBD2
V gene: TRBV4-1
J gene: TRBJ2-7
clone size: many
CDR3 protein: CASSQASGGSYEQYF
CDR3 DNA: TGCGCCAGCAGCCAGGCTAGCGGGGGCTCCTACGAGCAGTACTTC

CDR3 length: 15
D gene: NA
V gene: TRBV6-2/TRBV6-3
J gene: TRBJ2-1
clone size: NA
CDR3 protein: CASSYSMTGENEQSF
CDR3 DNA: TGTGCCAGCAGTTACTCGATGACGGGAGAAAATGAGCAGTCCTTC

CDR3 length: 13
D gene: TRBD1
V gene: TRBV2
J gene: TRBJ2-5
clone size: NA
CDR3 protein: CASQTGLEETQYF
CDR3 DNA: TGTGCCAGTCAGACAGGGCTTGAGGAGACCCAGTACTTC

CDR3 length: 15
D gene: NA
V gene: TRBV19
J gene: TRBJ2-1
clone size: NA
CDR3 protein: CASSIVAGTPNEQFF
CDR3 DNA: TGTGCCAGTAGTATAGTCGCCGGGACACCCAATGAGCAGTTCTTC

CDR3 length: 15
D gene: TRBD1
V gene: TRBV28
J gene: TRBJ2-7
clone size: many
CDR3 protein: CASSPGQGLSYEQYF
CDR3 DNA: TGTGCCAGCAGCCCGGGACAGGGACTGTCCTACGAGCAGTACTTC

CDR3 length: 15
D gene: NA
V gene: TRBV4-1
J gene: TRBJ2-1
clone size: few
CDR3 protein: CASSPGVPSYNEQFF
CDR3 DNA: TGCGCCAGCAGCCCCGGGGTTCCCTCCTACAATGAGCAGTTCTTC

CDR3 length: 15
D gene: NA
V gene: TRBV19
J gene: TRBJ1-1
clone size: few
CDR3 protein: CASSILGEGSTEAFF
CDR3 DNA: TGTGCCAGTAGTATTCTAGGGGAAGGGAGCACTGAAGCTTTCTTT

CDR3 length: 17
D gene: TRBD2
V gene: TRBV5-5
J gene: TRBJ2-2
clone size: few
CDR3 protein: CASSLEPGLASTGELFF
CDR3 DNA: TGTGCCAGCAGCTTGGAACCGGGACTAGCTAGTACCGGGGAGCTGTTTTTT

CDR3 length: 16
D gene: TRBD1
V gene: TRBV5-6
J gene: TRBJ2-1
clone size: NA
CDR3 protein: CASSLGPGQRLNEQFF
CDR3 DNA: TGTGCCAGCAGCTTGGGCCCGGGACAGCGGCTCAATGAGCAGTTCTTC

CDR3 length: 14
D gene: TRBD1
V gene: TRBV6-5
J gene: TRBJ2-7
clone size: few
CDR3 protein: CASRPGTGLGEQYF
CDR3 DNA: TGTGCCAGCAGACCCGGGACAGGACTCGGGGAGCAGTACTTC

CDR3 length: 13
D gene: NA
V gene: TRBV14
J gene: TRBJ2-5
clone size: many
CDR3 protein: CASSQDWAETQYF
CDR3 DNA: TGTGCCAGCAGCCAAGATTGGGCGGAGACCCAGTACTTC

CDR3 length: 15
D gene: TRBD1
V gene: TRBV2
J gene: TRBJ1-1
clone size: few
CDR3 protein: CASSEWGQGATEAFF
CDR3 DNA: TGTGCCAGCAGTGAATGGGGACAGGGGGCCACTGAAGCTTTCTTT

CDR3 length: 13
D gene: NA
V gene: TRBV27
J gene: TRBJ2-3
clone size: many
CDR3 protein: CASSFTLTDTQYF
CDR3 DNA: TGTGCCAGCAGTTTTACCCTCACAGATACGCAGTATTTT

CDR3 length: 15
D gene: NA
V gene: TRBV20-1
J gene: TRBJ1-1
clone size: many
CDR3 protein: CSARDRRGLGTEAFF
CDR3 DNA: TGCAGTGCTAGAGATCGACGGGGCCTTGGCACTGAAGCTTTCTTT